The clone carrying this TCR beta chain was seen only once. The data were taken from a study of blood T cell repertoires in COVID-19. On the study more broadly: T cells, B-cell-depleted T cells, or PBMCs supplied cDNA or gDNA.

The V and J ends lost 6 bases and 1 base, in that order; junction bases with no gene match: 9. The V gene's germline CDR1 is LNHDA and CDR2 SQIVND (reference sequence). There are 16 residues in the CDR3. All enrollees were about 18 to 89 years old and from fewer than 30 US areas. Participants had their cohort set by participant-reported clinical history. Sequenced by immunoSEQ multiplex PCR; TCRdb stores in-frame clones only, minus some. The sample lists 250,000 or so clones; about 90% were seen once. Sequencing was performed on PBMCs or T cells enriched from blood (not recorded which). The rearrangement joins TRBV19 to TRBJ1-1, with 9 bases fitting TRBD1. The source is a human donor in a cohort exposed to, infected with or recovered from COVID-19 (not recorded which). The donor label of this sample is uncertain. Written as DNA, the CDR3 is TGTGCCAGTAGGATAACAGGGGGCCCGAGGAACACTGAAGCTTTCTTT. This encodes CASRITGGPRNTEAFF.